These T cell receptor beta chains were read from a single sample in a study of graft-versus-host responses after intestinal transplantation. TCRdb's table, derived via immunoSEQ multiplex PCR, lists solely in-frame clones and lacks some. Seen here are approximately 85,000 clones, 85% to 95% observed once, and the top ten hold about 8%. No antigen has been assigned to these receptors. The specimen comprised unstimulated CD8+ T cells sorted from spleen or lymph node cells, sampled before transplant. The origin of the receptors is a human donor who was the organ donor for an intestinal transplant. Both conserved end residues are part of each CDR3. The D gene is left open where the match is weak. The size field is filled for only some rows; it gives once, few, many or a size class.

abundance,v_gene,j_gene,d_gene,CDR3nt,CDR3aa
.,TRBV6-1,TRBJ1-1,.,TGTGCCAGCAGTGAAGTTTTGGCAGTTGAAGCTTTCTTT,CASSEVLAVEAFF
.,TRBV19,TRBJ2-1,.,TGTGCCAGTAGTATTCGGGGGACTCACAATGAGCAGTTCTTC,CASSIRGTHNEQFF
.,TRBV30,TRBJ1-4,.,TGTGCCTGGAGGGATAAGACCATATCGATCAGATCTAATGAAAAACTGTTTTTT,CAWRDKTISIRSNEKLFF
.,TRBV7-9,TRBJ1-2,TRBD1,TGTGCCAGCAGCTCCGGGACAGCGCTTAACTATGGCTACACCTTC,CASSSGTALNYGYTF
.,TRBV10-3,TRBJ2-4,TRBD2,TGTGCCATCAGCCAGGGGCCTAGCGGGAGGGCCGAGGATGGTGCCAAAAACATTCAGTACTTC,CAISQGPSGRAEDGAKNIQYF
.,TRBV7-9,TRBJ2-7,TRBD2,TGTGCCAGCAGCACGGGACTAGCGGGGGGTGAACAGTACTTC,CASSTGLAGGEQYF
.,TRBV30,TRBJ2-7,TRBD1,TGTGCCTGGAGGCCGGGACAGGGGTTCTACGAGCAGTACTTC,CAWRPGQGFYEQYF
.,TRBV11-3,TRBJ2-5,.,TGTGCCAGCAGTGGGTGGGGTGAGGAGACCCAGTACTTC,CASSGWGEETQYF
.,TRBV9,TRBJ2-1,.,TGTGCCAGCAGCGGCTCGTTGAGGTCTTCCCCCTACAATGAGCAGTTCTTC,CASSGSLRSSPYNEQFF
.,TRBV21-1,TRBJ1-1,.,TGTGCCAGCAGAATCCTTATAGCTACACATCGCACTGAAGCTTTCTTT,CASRILIATHRTEAFF
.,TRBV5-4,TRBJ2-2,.,TGTGCCAGCAGCCCAGGGTGGTCCACCGGGGAGCTGTTTTTT,CASSPGWSTGELFF
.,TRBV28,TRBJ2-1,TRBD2,TGTGCCAGCAGTGCGATAACTAGCGGGGTTAACAATGAGCAGTTCTTC,CASSAITSGVNNEQFF
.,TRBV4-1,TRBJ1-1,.,TGCGCCAGCAGCCAAGAGGGGATCATGAACACTGAAGCTTTCTTT,CASSQEGIMNTEAFF
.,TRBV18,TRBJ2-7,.,TGTGCCAGCTCACCACGCAGGAGCAGCCCCTACGAGCAGTACTTC,CASSPRRSSPYEQYF
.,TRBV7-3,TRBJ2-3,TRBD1,TGTGCCAGCAGCTCACCCCGAAAAGACGTAGGGACAGCGATCACAGATACGCAGTATTTT,CASSSPRKDVGTAITDTQYF
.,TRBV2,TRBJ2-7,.,TGTGCCAGCAGTGAGACTAGTGGGCCCTACGAGCAGTACTTC,CASSETSGPYEQYF
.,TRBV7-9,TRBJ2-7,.,TGTGCCAGCAGCACCGACTCCTCCTACGAGCAGTACTTC,CASSTDSSYEQYF
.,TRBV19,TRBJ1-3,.,TGTGCCAGTAGTATAAGAAGGAGAGATTTCGCTGGAAACACCATATATTTT,CASSIRRRDFAGNTIYF
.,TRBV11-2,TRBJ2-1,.,TGTGCCAGCAGCTCGCGGGACCTAGGGGACAATGAGCAGTTCTTC,CASSSRDLGDNEQFF
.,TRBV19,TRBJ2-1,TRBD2,TGTGCCGCAAATTCCGGGGGGAATGAGCAGTTCTTC,CAANSGGNEQFF
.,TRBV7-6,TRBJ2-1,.,TGTGCCAGCAACCGGGACCGGGGCTACGGTGAGCAGTTCTTC,CASNRDRGYGEQFF
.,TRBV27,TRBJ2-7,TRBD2,TGTGCCAGCACCTCCCGAGCGGGAGACTCCTACGAGCAGTACTTC,CASTSRAGDSYEQYF
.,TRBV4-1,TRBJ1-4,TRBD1,TGCGCCAGCAGCCAAGGGGACAGGGGAGTAGAAAAACTGTTTTTT,CASSQGDRGVEKLFF
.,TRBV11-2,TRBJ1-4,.,TGTGCCAGCAGCTTAGGGAGTCAAAATGAAAAACTGTTTTTT,CASSLGSQNEKLFF
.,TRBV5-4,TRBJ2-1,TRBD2,TGTGCCAGCAGCTCTACCGCGGGGGGTAGCTCCTACAATGAGCAGTTCTTC,CASSSTAGGSSYNEQFF
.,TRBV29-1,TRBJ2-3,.,TGCAGCCTAAATTCCCATCCGGGGGCAGATACGCAGTATTTT,CSLNSHPGADTQYF
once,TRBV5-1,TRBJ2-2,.,TGCGCCAGCAGCCCAAAGAACACCGGGGAGCTGTTTTTT,CASSPKNTGELFF
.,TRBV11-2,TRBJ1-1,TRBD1,TGTGCCAGCAACCTAGAGGGGGCTACTGAAGCTTTCTTT,CASNLEGATEAFF
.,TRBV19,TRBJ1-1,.,TGTGCCAGTAGTATCGGATTCGCCAGGGCATACACTGAAGCTTTCTTT,CASSIGFARAYTEAFF
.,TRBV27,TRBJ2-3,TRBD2,TGTGCCAGCAGTACGCCGACTAGCGGGGATGATACGCAGTATTTT,CASSTPTSGDDTQYF
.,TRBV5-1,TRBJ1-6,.,TGCGCCAGCAGCTTGACCCAGATGGGTTCACCCCTCCACTTT,CASSLTQMGSPLHF
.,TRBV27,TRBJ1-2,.,TGTGCCAGCAGTTTAACCGGGGAAGGCTATGGCTACACCTTC,CASSLTGEGYGYTF
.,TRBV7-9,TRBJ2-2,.,TGTGCCAGCAGCCCGAAAAACAAAGCACCCGGGGAGCTGTTTTTT,CASSPKNKAPGELFF
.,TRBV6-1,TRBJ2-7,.,TGTGCCACCTTGGGGACCTCCGGCTACGAGCAGTACTTC,CATLGTSGYEQYF
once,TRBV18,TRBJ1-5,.,TGTGCCAGCTGCCCGGCGTGGGCAGCCTCATTGCCCCAGCATTTT,CASCPAWAASLPQHF
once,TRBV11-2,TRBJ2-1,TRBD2,TGTGCCAGCAGCTTCTTCGGGGGGGGCCTGGATGAGCAGTTCTTC,CASSFFGGGLDEQFF
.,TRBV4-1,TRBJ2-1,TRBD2,TGCGCCAGCAGCCACTCCGGGACTAGCGGCTACAATGAGCAGTTCTTC,CASSHSGTSGYNEQFF
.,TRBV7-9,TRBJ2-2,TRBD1,TGTGCCAGCAGCCGGACAGGGTTCACCGGGGAGCTGTTTTTT,CASSRTGFTGELFF
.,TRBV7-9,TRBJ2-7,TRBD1,TGTGCCAGCAGCCCCCCTCTCGATGGGGACAGAGACCCCTACGAGCAGTACTTC,CASSPPLDGDRDPYEQYF
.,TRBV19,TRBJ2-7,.,TGTGCCAGTAGCGGACAGAAATACGAGCAGTACTTC,CASSGQKYEQYF
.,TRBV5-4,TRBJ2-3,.,TGTGCCAGCAGTTCCGAGGGAGATACGCAGTATTTT,CASSSEGDTQYF
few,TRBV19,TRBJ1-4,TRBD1,TGTGCCAGTCGGACAGGGGGACCCAATGAAAAACTGTTTTTT,CASRTGGPNEKLFF
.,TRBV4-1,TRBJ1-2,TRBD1,TGCGCCAGCAGCCCAATACCACTGACAGGGGGCGGCTATGGCTACACCTTC,CASSPIPLTGGGYGYTF
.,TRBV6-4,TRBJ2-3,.,TGTGCCAGCAGCCCCAGCACAGATACGCAGTATTTT,CASSPSTDTQYF
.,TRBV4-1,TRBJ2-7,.,TGCGCCAGCGGGATTAGGGGTCCCTACGAGCAGTACTTC,CASGIRGPYEQYF
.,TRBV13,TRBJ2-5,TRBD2,TGTGCCAGCAGCATTAGCGGGGGGGCCGGTGAGACCCAGTACTTC,CASSISGGAGETQYF
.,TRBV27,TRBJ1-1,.,TGTGCCAGCAGTTTTGGCGGGTTGAACACTGAAGCTTTCTTT,CASSFGGLNTEAFF
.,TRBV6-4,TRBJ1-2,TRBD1,TGTGCCAGCAGTGAGAAGGGTACAGGGGACCTTAACTATGGCTACACCTTC,CASSEKGTGDLNYGYTF
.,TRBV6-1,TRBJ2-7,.,TGTGCCAGCAGTGAAATAGGACGCAGCTCCTACGAGCAGTACTTC,CASSEIGRSSYEQYF
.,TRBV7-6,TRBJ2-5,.,TGTGCCAGCAGCTTGTTGTTGCGGAACCCTTCGCCCCAGTACTTC,CASSLLLRNPSPQYF
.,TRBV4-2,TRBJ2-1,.,TGTGCCAGCAGGGATAGCGAAGGATCCTACAATGAGCAGTTCTTC,CASRDSEGSYNEQFF
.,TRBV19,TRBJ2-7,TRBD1,TGTGCCAGTAGTATGGGGACAGCCGCCTACGAGCAGTACTTC,CASSMGTAAYEQYF
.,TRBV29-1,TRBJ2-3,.,TGCAGCGTTAAGATGGTGACAGACCTTAGCACAGATACGCAGTATTTT,CSVKMVTDLSTDTQYF
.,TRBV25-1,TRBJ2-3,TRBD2,TGTGCCAGCAGTGAATGGGGACTAGGTAGCACAGATACGCAGTATTTT,CASSEWGLGSTDTQYF
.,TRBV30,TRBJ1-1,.,TGTGCCTGGAGTCCTGGTCTGAACACTGAAGCTTTCTTT,CAWSPGLNTEAFF
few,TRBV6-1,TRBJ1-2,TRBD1,TGTGCCAGCAGCAGACAGGGGCTACCCTATGGCTACACCTTC,CASSRQGLPYGYTF
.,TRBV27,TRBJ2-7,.,TGTGCCAGCAGTTTAAGGGGGGATGCCTACGAGCAGTACTTC,CASSLRGDAYEQYF
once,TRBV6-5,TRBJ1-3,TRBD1,TGTGCCAGCAGGCGACAGGGGGCTCGTGGAAACACCATATATTTT,CASRRQGARGNTIYF
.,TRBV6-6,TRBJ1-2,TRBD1,TGTGCCAGCAGTTACTCGACAGGGGGCGGCTATGGCTACACCTTC,CASSYSTGGGYGYTF
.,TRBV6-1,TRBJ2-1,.,TGTGCCAGCAGTGAACTGGCCTGGGATGAGCAGTTCTTC,CASSELAWDEQFF